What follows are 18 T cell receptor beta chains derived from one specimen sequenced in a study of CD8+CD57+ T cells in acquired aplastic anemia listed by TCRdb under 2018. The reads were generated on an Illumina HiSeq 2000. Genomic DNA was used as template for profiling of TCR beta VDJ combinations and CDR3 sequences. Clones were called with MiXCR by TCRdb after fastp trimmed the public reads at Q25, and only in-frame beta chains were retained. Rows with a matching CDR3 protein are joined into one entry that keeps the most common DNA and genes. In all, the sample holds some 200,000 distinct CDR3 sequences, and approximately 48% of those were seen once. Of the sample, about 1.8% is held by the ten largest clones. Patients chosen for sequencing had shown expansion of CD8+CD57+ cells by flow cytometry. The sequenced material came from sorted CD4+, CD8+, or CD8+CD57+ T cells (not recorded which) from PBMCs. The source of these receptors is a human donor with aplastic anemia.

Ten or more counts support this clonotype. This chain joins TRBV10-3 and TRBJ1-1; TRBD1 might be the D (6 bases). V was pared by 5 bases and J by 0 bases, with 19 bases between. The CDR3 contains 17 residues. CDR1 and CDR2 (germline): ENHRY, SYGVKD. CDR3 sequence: CAISPGGGEGVNTEAFF. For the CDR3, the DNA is TGTGCCATCAGTCCTGGGGGTGGGGAGGGGGTGAACACTGAAGCTTTCTTT.

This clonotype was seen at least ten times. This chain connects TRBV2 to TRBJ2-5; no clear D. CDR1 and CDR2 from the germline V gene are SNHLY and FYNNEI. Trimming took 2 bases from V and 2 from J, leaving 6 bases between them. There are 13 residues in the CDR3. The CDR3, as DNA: TGTGCCAGCAGTGAAACCGGGCAAGAGACCCAGTACTTC. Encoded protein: CASSETGQETQYF.

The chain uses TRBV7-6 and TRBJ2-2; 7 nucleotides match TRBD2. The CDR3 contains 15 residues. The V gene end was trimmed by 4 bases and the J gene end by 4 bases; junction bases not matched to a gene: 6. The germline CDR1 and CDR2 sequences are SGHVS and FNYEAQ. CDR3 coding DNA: TGTGCCAGCAGCTCTCGAGCGGGACTCACCGGGGAGCTGTTTTTT. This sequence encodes CASSSRAGLTGELFF.

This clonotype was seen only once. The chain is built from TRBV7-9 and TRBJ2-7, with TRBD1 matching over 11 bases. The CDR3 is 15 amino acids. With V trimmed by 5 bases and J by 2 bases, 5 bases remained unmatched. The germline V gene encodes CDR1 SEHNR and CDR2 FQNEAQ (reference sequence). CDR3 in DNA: TGTGCCAGCAGCCCGGGACAGGGGGGCGCCTACGAGCAGTACTTC. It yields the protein CASSPGQGGAYEQYF.

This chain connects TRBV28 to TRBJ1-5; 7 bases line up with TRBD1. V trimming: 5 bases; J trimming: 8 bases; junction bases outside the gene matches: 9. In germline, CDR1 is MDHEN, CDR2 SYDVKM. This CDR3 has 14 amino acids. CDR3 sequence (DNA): TGTGCCAGCAGTCTCGGAGGGGGCCGAGAGCCCCAGCATTTT. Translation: CASSLGGGREPQHF.

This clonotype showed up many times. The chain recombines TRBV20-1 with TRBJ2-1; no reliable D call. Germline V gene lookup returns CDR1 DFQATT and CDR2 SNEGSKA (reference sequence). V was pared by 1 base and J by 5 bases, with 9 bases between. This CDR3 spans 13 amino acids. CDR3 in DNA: TGCAGTGCTAGAGGGGCGGTCAACAATGAGCAGTTCTTC. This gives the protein CSARGAVNNEQFF.

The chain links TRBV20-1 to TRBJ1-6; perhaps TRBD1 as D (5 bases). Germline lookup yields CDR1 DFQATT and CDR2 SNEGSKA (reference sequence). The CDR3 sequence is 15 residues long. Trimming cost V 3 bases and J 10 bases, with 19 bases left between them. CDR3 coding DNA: TGCAGTGCTAGGGGGGACGGGAAGGGTTCCTCACCCCTCCACTTT. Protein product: CSARGDGKGSSPLHF.

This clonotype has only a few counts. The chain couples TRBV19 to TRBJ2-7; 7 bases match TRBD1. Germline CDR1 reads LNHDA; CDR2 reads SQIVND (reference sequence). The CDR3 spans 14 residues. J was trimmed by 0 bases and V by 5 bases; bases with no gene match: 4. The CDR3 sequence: CASSDRTGSYEQYF. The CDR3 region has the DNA TGTGCCAGTAGTGATAGGACAGGCTCCTACGAGCAGTACTTC.

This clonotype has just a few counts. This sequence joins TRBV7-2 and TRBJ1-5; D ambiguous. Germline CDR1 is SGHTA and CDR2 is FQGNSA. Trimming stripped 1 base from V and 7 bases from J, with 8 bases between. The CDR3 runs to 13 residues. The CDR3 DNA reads TGTGCCAGCAGCTTAGGTGACGGACAGCCCCAGCATTTT. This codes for CASSLGDGQPQHF.

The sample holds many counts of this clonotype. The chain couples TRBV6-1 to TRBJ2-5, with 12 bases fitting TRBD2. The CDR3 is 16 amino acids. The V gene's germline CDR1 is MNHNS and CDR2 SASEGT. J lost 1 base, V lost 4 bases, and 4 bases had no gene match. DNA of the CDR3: TGTGCCAGCAGTGTGACTAGCGGGAGTCCCCAAGAGACCCAGTACTTC. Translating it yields CASSVTSGSPQETQYF.

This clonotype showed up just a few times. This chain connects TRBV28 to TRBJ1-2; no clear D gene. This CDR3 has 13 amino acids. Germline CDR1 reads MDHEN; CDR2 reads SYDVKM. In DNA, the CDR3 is TGTGGAGTCGGTACCGGACTTAACTATGGCTACACCTTC. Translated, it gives CGVGTGLNYGYTF.

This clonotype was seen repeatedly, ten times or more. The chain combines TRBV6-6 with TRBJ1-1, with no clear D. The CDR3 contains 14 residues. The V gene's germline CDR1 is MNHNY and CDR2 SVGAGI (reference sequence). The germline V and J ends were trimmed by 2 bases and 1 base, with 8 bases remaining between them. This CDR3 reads CASSYRGSNTEAFF. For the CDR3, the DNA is TGTGCCAGCAGTTACCGGGGATCGAACACTGAAGCTTTCTTT.

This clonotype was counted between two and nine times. CDR3 nucleotides: TGCGCCAGCAGTGACACCCGAATCGGGTCACCCCTCCACTTT. The encoded protein is CASSDTRIGSPLHF. The chain links TRBV10-2 to TRBJ1-6; D not certain. This CDR3 comprises 14 residues. Deletions cut 3 bases from V and 10 bases from J, with 13 bases between. The V gene's germline CDR1 is WSHSY and CDR2 SAAADI.

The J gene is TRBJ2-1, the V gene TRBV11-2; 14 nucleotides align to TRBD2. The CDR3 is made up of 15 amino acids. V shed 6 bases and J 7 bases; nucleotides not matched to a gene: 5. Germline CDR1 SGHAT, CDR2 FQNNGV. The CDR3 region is CASRVGTSGGNEQFF. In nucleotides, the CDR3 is TGTGCCAGCAGGGTTGGGACTAGCGGGGGAAATGAGCAGTTCTTC.

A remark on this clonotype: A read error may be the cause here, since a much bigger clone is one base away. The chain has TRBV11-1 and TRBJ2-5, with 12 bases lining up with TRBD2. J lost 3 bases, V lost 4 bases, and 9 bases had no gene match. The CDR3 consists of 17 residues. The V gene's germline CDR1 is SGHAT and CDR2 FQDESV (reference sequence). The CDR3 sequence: CASSSGASGRAEETQYF. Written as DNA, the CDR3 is TGTGCCAGCAGCTCCGGGGCTAGCGGGAGGGCTGAAGAGACCCAGTACTTC.

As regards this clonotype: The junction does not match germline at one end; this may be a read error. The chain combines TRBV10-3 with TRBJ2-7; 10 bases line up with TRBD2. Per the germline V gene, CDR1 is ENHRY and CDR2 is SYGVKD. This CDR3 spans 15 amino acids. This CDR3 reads CASSYMTSGPYEQYF. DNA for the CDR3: TGTGCCAGCAGTTATATGACTAGCGGGCCCTACGAGCAGTACTTC.

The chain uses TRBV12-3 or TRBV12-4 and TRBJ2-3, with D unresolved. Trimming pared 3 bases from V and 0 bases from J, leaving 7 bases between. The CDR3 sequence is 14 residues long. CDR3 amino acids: CASSFTDSTDTQYF. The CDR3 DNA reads TGTGCCAGCAGTTTTACCGATAGCACAGATACGCAGTATTTT.

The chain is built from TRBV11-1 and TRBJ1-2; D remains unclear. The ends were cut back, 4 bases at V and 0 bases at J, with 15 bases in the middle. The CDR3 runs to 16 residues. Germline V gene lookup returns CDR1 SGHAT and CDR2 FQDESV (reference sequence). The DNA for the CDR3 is TGTGCCAGCAGCTCCGATACAGCCATCCCTAACTATGGCTACACCTTC. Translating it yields CASSSDTAIPNYGYTF.